This T cell receptor (beta chain) originates from a study of beta chain features in type 1 diabetes. General study results and limits: Researchers caution that PCR might favor shorter templates, equally among patients and controls. Naive, central memory and Treg TCRB repertoires seemed to resemble each other more closely in patients than they did in healthy donors.

Sequenced material consisted of expressed TCRB transcripts (all of the isolated RNA was reverse transcribed). The assay was immunoSEQ multiplex PCR, and TCRdb's table has in-frame clones only and misses some. The sample lists some 150,000 clones, roughly 48% occurring once. This clone was seen a few times. Its specificity is unknown. This CDR3 spans 15 amino acids. In germline, CDR1 is ENHRY, CDR2 SYGVKD. V dropped 6 bases and J dropped 0; count of bases not matched to a gene: 4. The sequenced material came from Tregs from blood. The TCR originated in a man younger than 35 in good health. The chain has TRBV10-3 and TRBJ2-2; TRBD1 aligns across 7 bases. CDR3 sequence reads: CAIRGDSANTGELFF. The CDR3 DNA reads as TGTGCCATCAGGGGGGACAGCGCGAACACCGGGGAGCTGTTTTTT.